This TCR beta chain was retrieved from a study of T cells in Graves' hyperthyroidism and ophthalmopathy. Findings and limits, study-wide: Ophthalmopathy was separated from stable hyperthyroidism by a 13 V-J model.

V was clipped by 5 bases and J by 8 bases; unmatched bases: 8. Germline loops: CDR1 SGHVS, CDR2 FNYEAQ. The length of the CDR3 is 15 residues. The table lists this clonotype with a few counts. The antigen is unknown. RNA transcripts gave rise to amplified TCR beta CDR3 regions. In the first-round RT-PCR of the TCR CDR3, the HTBI primer set was used. Each CDR3 protein is one row after TCRdb ran MiXCR on the multiplex PCR reads. The sample yields 450,000 to 650,000 distinct CDR3 sequences, roughly a sixth seen once. The receptor comes from a woman younger than 35 with Graves' ophthalmopathy. V is TRBV7-6 and J is TRBJ1-5; TRBD1 aligns across 11 bases. Sample: blood. Here the CDR3 reads CASSRGQGAIEPQHF. The CDR3 region has the DNA TGTGCCAGCAGCCGTGGACAGGGGGCAATTGAGCCCCAGCATTTT.